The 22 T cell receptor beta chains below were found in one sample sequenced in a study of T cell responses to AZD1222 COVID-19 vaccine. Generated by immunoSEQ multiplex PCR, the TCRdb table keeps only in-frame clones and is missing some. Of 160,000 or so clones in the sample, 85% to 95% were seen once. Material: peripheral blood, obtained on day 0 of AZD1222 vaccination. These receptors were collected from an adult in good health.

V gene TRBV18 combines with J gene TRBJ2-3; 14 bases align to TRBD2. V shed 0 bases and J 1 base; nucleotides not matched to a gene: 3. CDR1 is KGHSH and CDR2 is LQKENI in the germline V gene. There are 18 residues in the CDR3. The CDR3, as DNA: TGTGCCAGCTCACCACCGGGACTAGCGGGAGCCGGCACAGATACGCAGTATTTT. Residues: CASSPPGLAGAGTDTQYF.

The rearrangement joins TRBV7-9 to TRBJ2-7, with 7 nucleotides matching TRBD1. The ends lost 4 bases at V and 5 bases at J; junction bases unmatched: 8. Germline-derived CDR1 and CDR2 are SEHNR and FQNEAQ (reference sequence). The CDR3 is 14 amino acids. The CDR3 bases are TGTGCCAGCAGCTCCTCGGGACAGACTAACGAGCAGTACTTC. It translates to CASSSSGQTNEQYF.

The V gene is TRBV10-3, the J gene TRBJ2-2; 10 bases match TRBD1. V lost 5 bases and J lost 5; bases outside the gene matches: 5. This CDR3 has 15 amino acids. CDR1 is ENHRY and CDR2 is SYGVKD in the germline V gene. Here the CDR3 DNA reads TGTGCCATCAGTTACGGACAGGGGGGGACCGGGGAGCTGTTTTTT. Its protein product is CAISYGQGGTGELFF.

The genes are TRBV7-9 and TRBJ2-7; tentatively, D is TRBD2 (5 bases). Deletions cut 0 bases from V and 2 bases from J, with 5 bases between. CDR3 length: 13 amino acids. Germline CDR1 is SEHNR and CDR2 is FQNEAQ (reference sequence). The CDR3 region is CASSLAGAYEQYF. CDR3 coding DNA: TGTGCCAGCAGCTTAGCGGGAGCCTACGAGCAGTACTTC.

This chain's CDR3 is CASSLWRQFDYGYTF. DNA for the CDR3: TGTGCCAGCAGCTTATGGCGTCAGTTCGACTATGGCTACACCTTC. The chain employs TRBV7-9 and TRBJ1-2; D gene ambiguous. Trimming removed 2 bases at V and 3 bases at J, with 13 bases between. This CDR3 is 15 amino acids long. Germline lookup yields CDR1 SEHNR and CDR2 FQNEAQ (reference sequence). Full variable domain (remainder filled in from reference TRBV7-9 and TRBJ1-2): DTGVSQNPRHKITKRGQNVTFRCDPISEHNRLYWYRQTLGQGPEFLTYFQNEAQLEKSRLLSDRFSAERPKGSFSTLEIQRTEQGDSAMYLCASSLWRQFDYGYTFGSGTRLTVV.

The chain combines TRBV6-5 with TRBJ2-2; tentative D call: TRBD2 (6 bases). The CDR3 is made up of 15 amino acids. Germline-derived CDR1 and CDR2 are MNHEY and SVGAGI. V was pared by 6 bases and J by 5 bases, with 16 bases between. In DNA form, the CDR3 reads TGTGCCAGCAGCCCCCCGTTAGCGGCAACCGGGGAGCTGTTTTTT. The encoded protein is CASSPPLAATGELFF.

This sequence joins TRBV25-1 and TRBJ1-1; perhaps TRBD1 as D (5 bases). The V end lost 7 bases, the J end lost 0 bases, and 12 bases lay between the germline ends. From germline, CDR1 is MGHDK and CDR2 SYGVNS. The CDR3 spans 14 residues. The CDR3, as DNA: TGTGCCAGCACGAGGACAAACCTGAACACTGAAGCTTTCTTT. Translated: CASTRTNLNTEAFF.

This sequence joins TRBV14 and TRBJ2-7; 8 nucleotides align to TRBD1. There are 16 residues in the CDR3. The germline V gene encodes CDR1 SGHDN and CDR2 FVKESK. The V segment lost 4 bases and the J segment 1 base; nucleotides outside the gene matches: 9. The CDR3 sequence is CASSPRQGLESYEQYF. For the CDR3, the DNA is TGTGCCAGCAGCCCCCGACAGGGGCTTGAATCCTACGAGCAGTACTTC.

CDR3 sequence reads: CASSYEAETNQPQHF. The DNA for the CDR3 is TGTGCCAGCAGTTACGAGGCAGAAACCAATCAGCCCCAGCATTTT. The chain carries TRBV6-5 and TRBJ1-5; no reliable D call. Trimming shortened V by 2 bases and J by 3 bases, and 11 bases separated the two germline ends. The germline V gene encodes CDR1 MNHEY and CDR2 SVGAGI. The CDR3 extends over 15 amino acids.

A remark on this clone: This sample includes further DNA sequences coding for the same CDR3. CDR3 nucleotides: TGTGCCAGCAGTTTTGGCACTGAAGCTTTCTTT. Protein: CASSFGTEAFF. The chain combines TRBV12-3 or TRBV12-4 with TRBJ1-1; D not certain. This CDR3 is built from 11 residues. V lost 3 bases and J 4 bases, leaving 3 bases between the germline ends.

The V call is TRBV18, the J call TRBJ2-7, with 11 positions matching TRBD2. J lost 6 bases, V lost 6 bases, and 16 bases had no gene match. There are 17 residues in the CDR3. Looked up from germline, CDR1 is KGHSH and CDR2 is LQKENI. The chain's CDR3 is CASSPGTAGTSGLEQYF. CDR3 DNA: TGTGCCAGCTCGCCCGGGACAGCCGGGACTAGCGGACTCGAGCAGTACTTC.

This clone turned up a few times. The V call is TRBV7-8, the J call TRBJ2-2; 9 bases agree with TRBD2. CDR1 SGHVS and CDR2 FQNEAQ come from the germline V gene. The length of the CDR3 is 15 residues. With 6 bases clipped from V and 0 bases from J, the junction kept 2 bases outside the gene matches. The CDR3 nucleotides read TGTGCCAGCAGGGTAGCGGGAGCGAACACCGGGGAGCTGTTTTTT. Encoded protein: CASRVAGANTGELFF.

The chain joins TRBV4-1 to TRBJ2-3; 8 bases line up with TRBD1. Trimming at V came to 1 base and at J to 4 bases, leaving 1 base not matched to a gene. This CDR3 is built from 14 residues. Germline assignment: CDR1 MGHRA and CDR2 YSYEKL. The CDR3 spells CASSQGQGPDTQYF. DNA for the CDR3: TGCGCCAGCAGCCAAGGACAGGGGCCAGATACGCAGTATTTT.

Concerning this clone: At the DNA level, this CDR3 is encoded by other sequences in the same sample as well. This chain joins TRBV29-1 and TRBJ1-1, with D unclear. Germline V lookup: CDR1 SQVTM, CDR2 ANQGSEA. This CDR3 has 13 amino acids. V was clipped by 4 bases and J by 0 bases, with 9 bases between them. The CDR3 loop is CSVGGRMNTEAFF. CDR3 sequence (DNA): TGCAGCGTTGGTGGGAGAATGAACACTGAAGCTTTCTTT.

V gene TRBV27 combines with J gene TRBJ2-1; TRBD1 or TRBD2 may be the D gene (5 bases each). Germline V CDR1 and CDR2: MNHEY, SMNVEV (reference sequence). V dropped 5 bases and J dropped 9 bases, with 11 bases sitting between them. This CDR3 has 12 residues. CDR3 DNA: TGTGCCAGCAGTCCACCCGGGACTGAGCAGTTCTTC. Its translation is CASSPPGTEQFF.

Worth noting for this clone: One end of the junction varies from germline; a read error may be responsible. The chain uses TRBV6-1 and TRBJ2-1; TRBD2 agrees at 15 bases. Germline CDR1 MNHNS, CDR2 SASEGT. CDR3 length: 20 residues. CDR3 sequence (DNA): TGTGCCAGCAGGGAAGAATGGACTAGCGGGAGGGCCGCGGAGTACAATGAGCAGTTCTTC. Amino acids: CASREEWTSGRAAEYNEQFF.

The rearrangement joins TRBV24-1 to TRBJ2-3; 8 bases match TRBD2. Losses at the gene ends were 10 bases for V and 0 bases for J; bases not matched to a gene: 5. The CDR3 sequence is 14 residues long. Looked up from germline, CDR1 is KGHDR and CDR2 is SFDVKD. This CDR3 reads CATASGRSTDTQYF. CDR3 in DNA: TGTGCCACTGCTAGCGGGCGTAGCACAGATACGCAGTATTTT.

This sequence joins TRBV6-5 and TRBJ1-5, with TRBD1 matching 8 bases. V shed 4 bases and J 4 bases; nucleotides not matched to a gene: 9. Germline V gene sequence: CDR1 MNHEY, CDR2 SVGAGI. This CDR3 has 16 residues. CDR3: CASSSRTGMENQPQHF. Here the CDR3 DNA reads TGTGCCAGCAGTTCCCGGACAGGGATGGAGAATCAGCCCCAGCATTTT.

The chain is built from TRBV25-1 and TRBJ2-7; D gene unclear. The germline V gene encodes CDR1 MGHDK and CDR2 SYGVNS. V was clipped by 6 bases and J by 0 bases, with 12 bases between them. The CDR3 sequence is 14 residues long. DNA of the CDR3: TGTGCCAGCAGCGAACGGACGAGCTCCTACGAGCAGTACTTC. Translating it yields CASSERTSSYEQYF.

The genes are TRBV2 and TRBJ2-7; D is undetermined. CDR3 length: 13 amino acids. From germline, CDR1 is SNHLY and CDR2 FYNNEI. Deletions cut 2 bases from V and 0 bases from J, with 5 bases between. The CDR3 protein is CASSETLSYEQYF. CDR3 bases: TGTGCCAGCAGTGAAACACTCTCCTACGAGCAGTACTTC.

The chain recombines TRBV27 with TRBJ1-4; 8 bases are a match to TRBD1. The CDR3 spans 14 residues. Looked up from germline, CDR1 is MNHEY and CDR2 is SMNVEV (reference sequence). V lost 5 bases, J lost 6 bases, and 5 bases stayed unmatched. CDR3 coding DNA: TGTGCCAGCAGTGGAGTGACAGGGGATGAAAAACTGTTTTTT. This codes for CASSGVTGDEKLFF.

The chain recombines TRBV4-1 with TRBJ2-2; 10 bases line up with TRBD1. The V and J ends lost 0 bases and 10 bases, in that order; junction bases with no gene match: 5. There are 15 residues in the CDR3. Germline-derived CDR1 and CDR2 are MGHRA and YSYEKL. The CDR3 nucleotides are TGCGCCAGCAGCCAAGAATGGGGACAGGGGATGGAGCTGTTTTTT. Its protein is CASSQEWGQGMELFF.